This T cell receptor beta chain was documented in a study of cytomegalovirus exposure and HLA in healthy donors. Study results and limitations: In vitro work confirmed that a few CMV-associated chains recognize CMV antigens. Reported performance of the classifier showed diagnosis of cytomegalovirus status with high specificity and sensitivity.

Turning to this clone: Its antigen remains unknown.

Clones were sequenced by immunoSEQ multiplex PCR, and TCRdb holds only the in-frame ones, with some missing. The table lists about 130,000 clones, roughly 90% of them singletons. Germline CDR1 is LNHDA and CDR2 is SQIVND (reference sequence). The V segment lost 4 bases and the J segment 10 bases; nucleotides outside the gene matches: 9. There are 15 residues in the CDR3. Sequenced sample: PBMCs. The sequence came from a man younger than 45 in good health and CMV-seronegative. The rearrangement uses TRBV19 and TRBJ1-6; 8 bases line up with TRBD1. The CDR3: CASSTRDRRGSPLHF. CDR3 nucleotide sequence: TGTGCCAGTAGTACGCGGGACAGGAGGGGATCACCCCTCCACTTT.